This T cell receptor (beta chain) was sequenced for a study of metastatic and nonmetastatic thyroid tumors. For the study at large: Blood and tumor or nodule tissue repertoires from malignant and benign thyroid patients were compared.

This clone was seen a handful of times. A much larger clone lies a single base off, so this may be a read error. Every patient was untreated before thyroid surgery. Through MiXCR, TCRdb re-clonotyped the PCR reads. The sample carries fewer than 100,000 clones, 14% to 15% recorded once. Looked up from germline, CDR1 is SGHRS and CDR2 is YFSETQ. The CDR3 consists of 16 residues. Trimming stripped 0 bases from V and 6 bases from J, with 16 bases between. Source material: blood. This sequence joins TRBV5-1 and TRBJ2-1; D is tentatively TRBD1 or TRBD2 (5 bases each). This sequence originates from a female donor with papillary thyroid cancer or a benign thyroid nodule (not recorded which). Some clones in this sample may be carry-over from other donors' samples. CDR3 sequence (DNA): TGCGCCAGCAGCTTGGCGGGGTTGGGGACGTCCAATGAGCAGTTCTTC. It codes for CASSLAGLGTSNEQFF.